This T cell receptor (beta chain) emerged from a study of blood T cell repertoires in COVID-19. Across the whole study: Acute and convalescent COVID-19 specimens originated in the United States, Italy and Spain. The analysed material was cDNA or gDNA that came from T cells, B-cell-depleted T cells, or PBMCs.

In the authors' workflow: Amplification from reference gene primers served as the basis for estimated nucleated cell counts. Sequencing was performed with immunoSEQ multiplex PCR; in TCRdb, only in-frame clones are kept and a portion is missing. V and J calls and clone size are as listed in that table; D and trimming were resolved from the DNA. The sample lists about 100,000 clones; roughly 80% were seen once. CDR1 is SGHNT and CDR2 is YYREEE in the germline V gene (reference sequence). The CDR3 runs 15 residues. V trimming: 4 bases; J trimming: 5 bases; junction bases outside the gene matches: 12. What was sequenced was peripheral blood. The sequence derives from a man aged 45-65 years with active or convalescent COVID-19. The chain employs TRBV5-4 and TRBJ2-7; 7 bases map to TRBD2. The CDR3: CASSGWGGRNDEQYF. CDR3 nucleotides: TGTGCCAGCAGCGGTTGGGGAGGGAGGAACGACGAGCAGTACTTC.